These T cell receptor beta chains were read from a single sample in a study of blood T cell repertoires in COVID-19. Sequenced by immunoSEQ multiplex PCR; TCRdb stores in-frame clones only, minus some. The table records under 300,000 clones, approximately 87% of them present only once. Sample: peripheral blood. These receptors came from a man between 60 and 70 years old with acute or convalescent COVID-19. Both conserved end residues are part of each CDR3. A D gene is named only where the DNA matches it firmly. For some rows the clone size is stated as once, few or many, or as a class when expanded; others skip it.

d_call	v_call	j_call	clone_size	cdr3_aa	cdr3_nt
.	TRBV18	TRBJ2-7	.	CASSPTQGAYEQYF	TGTGCCAGCTCACCCACCCAGGGCGCATACGAGCAGTACTTC
TRBD1	TRBV11-2	TRBJ2-1	.	CASSPLRDSYNEQFF	TGTGCCAGCAGCCCCCTCCGGGACAGCTACAATGAGCAGTTCTTC
.	TRBV7-2	TRBJ2-1	.	CASSPHPSVNNEQFF	TGTGCCAGCAGCCCCCACCCTAGCGTCAACAATGAGCAGTTCTTC
TRBD2	TRBV3-1/TRBV3-2	TRBJ2-1	.	CASSPLGLAGVGEQFF	TGTGCCAGCAGCCCCCTGGGACTAGCGGGGGTGGGTGAGCAGTTCTTC
.	TRBV29-1	TRBJ1-2	.	CSVDLSRSLGYGYTF	TGCAGCGTTGATTTGAGCAGGTCTTTGGGCTATGGCTACACCTTC
TRBD2	TRBV29-1	TRBJ2-3	.	CSVKTLTAGGPGRADTQYF	TGCAGCGTCAAAACCTTAACAGCGGGAGGGCCGGGGAGGGCAGATACGCAGTATTTT
.	TRBV28	TRBJ2-1	few	CASRPRIYNEQFF	TGTGCCAGCAGACCCAGGATCTACAATGAGCAGTTCTTC
.	TRBV2	TRBJ1-2	.	CASSEDGMGYTF	TGTGCCAGCAGTGAAGACGGGATGGGCTACACCTTC
TRBD2	TRBV4-3	TRBJ2-1	.	CASSQDGSALAGGAEQFF	TGCGCCAGCAGCCAAGATGGGTCTGCGCTAGCGGGAGGAGCTGAGCAGTTCTTC
TRBD2	TRBV28	TRBJ2-7	.	CASMTSATGEQYF	TGTGCCAGCATGACTAGCGCTACCGGCGAGCAGTACTTC
.	TRBV3-1/TRBV3-2	TRBJ2-5	.	CASSQHRNQETQYF	TGTGCCAGCAGCCAACACAGAAACCAAGAGACCCAGTACTTC
.	TRBV7-2	TRBJ1-1	.	CASSSPGGTEAFF	TGTGCCAGCAGCTCACCGGGGGGCACTGAAGCTTTCTTT
.	TRBV6-2/TRBV6-3	TRBJ2-6	.	CASSYQGGFSGANVLTF	TGTGCCAGCAGTTACCAGGGTGGATTCTCTGGGGCCAACGTCCTGACTTTC
TRBD1	TRBV19	TRBJ1-2	.	CASSIAGQGNYGYTF	TGTGCCAGTAGTATAGCGGGACAGGGGAACTATGGCTACACCTTC
TRBD2	TRBV5-6	TRBJ2-3	.	CASSLGSGRADTQYF	TGTGCCAGCAGCTTGGGTAGCGGGAGAGCAGATACGCAGTATTTT
TRBD2	TRBV5-6	TRBJ2-2	.	CASSLGLAPNTGELFF	TGTGCCAGCAGCTTGGGACTAGCGCCCAACACCGGGGAGCTGTTTTTT
TRBD1	TRBV9	TRBJ2-2	.	CASSVGQGDTGELFF	TGTGCCAGCAGCGTAGGACAGGGGGACACCGGGGAGCTGTTTTTT
.	TRBV7-2	TRBJ1-1	.	CASSSNTGTMNTEAFF	TGTGCCAGCAGCTCCAATACGGGGACAATGAACACTGAAGCTTTCTTT
.	TRBV11-2	TRBJ2-1	.	CASSLGLINNEQFF	TGTGCCAGCAGCTTGGGACTGATCAACAATGAGCAGTTCTTC
TRBD2	TRBV2	TRBJ2-1	.	CASSDAPGEREMVQFF	TGTGCCAGCAGCGATGCCCCCGGGGAGCGGGAGATGGTGCAGTTCTTC
TRBD1	TRBV27	TRBJ1-1	.	CASKIGSWTGMNTEAFF	TGTGCCAGCAAAATTGGTTCCTGGACAGGGATGAACACTGAAGCTTTCTTT
.	TRBV11-3	TRBJ1-6	.	CASSAGVANSPLHF	TGTGCCAGCAGCGCAGGGGTGGCAAATTCACCCCTCCACTTT
.	TRBV28	TRBJ1-5	.	CASSLLASNQPQHF	TGTGCCAGCAGTTTATTGGCTAGCAATCAGCCCCAGCATTTT
TRBD2	TRBV7-7	TRBJ2-5	once	CASSLASGAQETQYF	TGTGCTAGCTCTTTGGCTAGCGGGGCCCAAGAGACCCAGTACTTC
TRBD2	TRBV10-3	TRBJ2-3	once	CAIRGVRPTDTQYF	TGTGCCATCCGGGGGGTCAGGCCCACAGATACGCAGTATTTT
.	TRBV4-3	TRBJ2-5	.	CASSQDRQDGTQYF	TGCGCCAGCAGCCAAGATCGACAGGACGGGACCCAGTACTTC
TRBD2	TRBV5-1	TRBJ2-3	once	CASSSGTSGRTDTQYF	TGCGCCAGCAGCTCCGGGACTAGCGGACGCACAGATACGCAGTATTTT
TRBD1	TRBV7-9	TRBJ1-2	.	CASSLDRDYGYTF	TGTGCCAGCAGCCTCGACAGGGACTATGGCTACACCTTC
TRBD2	TRBV11-1	TRBJ2-7	.	CASSLGTSPKTQYF	TGTGCCAGCAGCTTAGGGACTAGCCCTAAAACGCAGTACTTC
TRBD2	TRBV7-2	TRBJ2-1	.	CASSLVAPGLVGHNEQFF	TGTGCCAGCAGCTTAGTGGCGCCGGGACTAGTGGGGCACAATGAGCAGTTCTTC
.	TRBV6-6	TRBJ2-3	.	CASSPTGHRKDTQYF	TGTGCCAGCAGTCCCACCGGACATAGAAAAGATACGCAGTATTTT
.	TRBV11-3	TRBJ1-4	.	CASSSGQPATNEKLFF	TGTGCCAGCAGTTCTGGACAGCCTGCAACTAATGAAAAACTGTTTTTT
.	TRBV18	TRBJ1-6	few	CASASLERLAPLHF	TGTGCCAGCGCTTCCCTGGAGAGGCTGGCACCCCTCCACTTT